These T cell receptor beta chains were read from a single sample in a study of beta chain features in type 1 diabetes. The protocol was immunoSEQ multiplex PCR, while the TCRdb copy is restricted to in-frame clones and leaves out a portion. Of about 210,000 clones detected, 9.5% to 13% appear once; the ten largest clones hold over 1%. Sequencing was carried out using central memory CD4+ T cells from blood. Receptor source: a man in his late teens or twenties in good health. Both conserved end residues are part of each CDR3. Each record gives: V gene, CDR3 length, J gene, clone size, D gene, CDR3 DNA, CDR3 protein. The D gene is left open where the match is weak. Expanded clones get a size class; other rows say once, few or many, or leave the size out.

TRBV29-1	13	TRBJ1-5	few	NA	TGCAGCGTGAATACCGGGACAAGAGGGCCCCAGCATTTT	CSVNTGTRGPQHF
TRBV5-4	16	TRBJ1-2	few	TRBD1	TGTGCCAGCAGCCTAGGACAGGGGCACTATGACTATGGCTACACCTTC	CASSLGQGHYDYGYTF
TRBV5-5	15	TRBJ2-5	few	NA	TGTGCCAGCAGCTTTGGTGGGAACGCAGGAGAGACCCAGTACTTC	CASSFGGNAGETQYF
TRBV29-1	13	TRBJ2-2	NA	NA	TGCAGCGTTGAGGGGGACTACACCGGGGAGCTGTTTTTT	CSVEGDYTGELFF
TRBV18	15	TRBJ2-5	NA	TRBD1	TGTGCCAGCTCACTTCTGACAGGGGGCATGGAGACCCAGTACTTC	CASSLLTGGMETQYF
TRBV10-3	16	TRBJ2-1	many	NA	TGTGCCATCAGTGAGACCCCCTTACAGGGAGGTACTGAGCAGTTCTTC	CAISETPLQGGTEQFF
TRBV9	19	TRBJ2-6	NA	TRBD1	TGTGCCAGCAGCGTGAGCGGGACAGGGGTTTCGTCTGGGGCCAACGTCCTGACTTTC	CASSVSGTGVSSGANVLTF
TRBV5-5	14	TRBJ2-1	few	NA	TGTGCCAGCAGCTTGCTGGACGGGGGGCCCGAGCAGTTCTTC	CASSLLDGGPEQFF
TRBV10-2	14	TRBJ2-1	NA	TRBD1	TGCGCCAGCAGTGACGGGACAGGCCCCAATGAGCAGTTCTTC	CASSDGTGPNEQFF
TRBV5-5	17	TRBJ2-3	NA	NA	TGTGCCAGCAGCCAAGATTGGTCCCCGTGGGGCACAGATACGCAGTATTTT	CASSQDWSPWGTDTQYF
TRBV29-1	15	TRBJ2-1	NA	TRBD1	TGCAGCGTTGAACCCGGGACAGGGGGGCGGGATGAGCAGTTCTTC	CSVEPGTGGRDEQFF
TRBV14	15	TRBJ2-7	NA	TRBD1	TGTGCCAGCAGTGCGGGACAGGGGCGAATATACGAGCAGTACTTC	CASSAGQGRIYEQYF
TRBV18	16	TRBJ2-1	few	TRBD2	TGTGCCAGCTCACCGCTCGTCGCGGGAGTTGGCAATGAGCAGTTCTTC	CASSPLVAGVGNEQFF
TRBV30	13	TRBJ2-5	few	TRBD1	TGTGCCTGGAGTGTGGGACAGCAAGAGACCCAGTACTTC	CAWSVGQQETQYF
TRBV5-4	13	TRBJ2-1	NA	NA	TGTGCCAGCAGCCTGGACTCCTACAATGAGCAGTTCTTC	CASSLDSYNEQFF
TRBV4-3	15	TRBJ2-1	NA	NA	TGCGCCAGCAGCCCTAGACAGGTGACCTACAATGAGCAGTTCTTC	CASSPRQVTYNEQFF
TRBV7-9	12	TRBJ2-7	few	NA	TGTGCCAGCAGCTTGGTGGGAGCTGGGCAGTACTTC	CASSLVGAGQYF
TRBV9	14	TRBJ2-3	NA	NA	TGTGCCAGCAGCGTAGGGCCTAACACAGATACGCAGTATTTT	CASSVGPNTDTQYF
TRBV30	12	TRBJ2-5	many	NA	TGTGCCTGGGGTCAGTCTAAAGAGACCCAGTACTTC	CAWGQSKETQYF